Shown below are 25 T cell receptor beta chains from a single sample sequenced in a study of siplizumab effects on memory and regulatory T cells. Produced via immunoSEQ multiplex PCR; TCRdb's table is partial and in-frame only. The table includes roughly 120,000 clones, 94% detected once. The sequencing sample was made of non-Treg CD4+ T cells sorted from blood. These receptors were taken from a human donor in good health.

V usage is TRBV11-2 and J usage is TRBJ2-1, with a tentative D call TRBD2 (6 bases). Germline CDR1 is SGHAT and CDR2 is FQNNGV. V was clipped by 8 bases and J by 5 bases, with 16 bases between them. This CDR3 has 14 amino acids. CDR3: CASRLVKGNNEQFF. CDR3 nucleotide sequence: TGTGCCAGCCGACTAGTAAAAGGGAACAATGAGCAGTTCTTC.

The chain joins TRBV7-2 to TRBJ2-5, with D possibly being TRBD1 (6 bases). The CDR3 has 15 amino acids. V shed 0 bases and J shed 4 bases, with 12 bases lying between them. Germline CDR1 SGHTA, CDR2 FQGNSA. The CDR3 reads CASSLAGGRGETQYF. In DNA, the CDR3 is TGTGCCAGCAGCTTAGCGGGTGGCAGGGGAGAGACCCAGTACTTC.

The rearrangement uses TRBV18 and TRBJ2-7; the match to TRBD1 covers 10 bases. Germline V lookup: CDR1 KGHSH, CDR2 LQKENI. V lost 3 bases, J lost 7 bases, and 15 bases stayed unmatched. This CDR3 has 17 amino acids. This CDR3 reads CASSPGTLRQGAWEQYF. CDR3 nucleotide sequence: TGTGCCAGCTCACCTGGAACCCTCCGACAGGGGGCGTGGGAGCAGTACTTC. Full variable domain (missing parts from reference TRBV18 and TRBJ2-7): NAGVMQNPRHLVRRRGQEARLRCSPMKGHSHVYWYRQLPEEGLKFMVYLQKENIIDESGMPKERFSAEFPKEGPSILRIQQVVRGDSAAYFCASSPGTLRQGAWEQYFGPGTRLTVT.

CDR3 residues: CASSPGGAGGDTQYF. The CDR3 DNA sequence: TGCGCCAGCAGCCCCGGAGGGGCGGGGGGGGATACGCAGTATTTT. The chain has TRBV5-1 and TRBJ2-3; 9 positions match TRBD2. Trimming cost V 4 bases and J 6 bases; bases outside gene matches: 9. CDR3 length: 15 residues. Germline V gene sequence: CDR1 SGHRS, CDR2 YFSETQ.

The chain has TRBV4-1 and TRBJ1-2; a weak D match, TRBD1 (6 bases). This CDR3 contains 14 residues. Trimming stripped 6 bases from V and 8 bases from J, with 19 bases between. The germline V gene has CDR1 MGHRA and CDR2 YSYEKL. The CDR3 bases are TGCGCCAGCAGGACAATTACAGGGAATAGCGGCTACACCTTC. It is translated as CASRTITGNSGYTF.

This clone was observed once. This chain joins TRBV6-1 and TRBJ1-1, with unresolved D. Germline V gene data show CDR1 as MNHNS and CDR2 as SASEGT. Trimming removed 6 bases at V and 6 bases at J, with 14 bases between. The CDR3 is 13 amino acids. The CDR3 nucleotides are TGTGCCAGCAGGGAAAACCTGAGCCCTGAAGCTTTCTTT. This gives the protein CASRENLSPEAFF.

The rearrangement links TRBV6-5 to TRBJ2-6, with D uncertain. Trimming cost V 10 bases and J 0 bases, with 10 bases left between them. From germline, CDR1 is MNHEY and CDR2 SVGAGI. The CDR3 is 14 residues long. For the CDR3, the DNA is TGTGCCACCCACCGGAGCTCTGGGGCCAACGTCCTGACTTTC. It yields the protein CATHRSSGANVLTF.

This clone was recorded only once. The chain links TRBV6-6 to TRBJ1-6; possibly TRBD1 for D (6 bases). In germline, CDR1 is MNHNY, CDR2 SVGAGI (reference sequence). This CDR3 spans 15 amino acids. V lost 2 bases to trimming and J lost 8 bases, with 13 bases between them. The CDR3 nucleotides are TGTGCCAGCAGTTACCGGGGGCACCAGTATTCACCCCTCCACTTT. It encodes CASSYRGHQYSPLHF.

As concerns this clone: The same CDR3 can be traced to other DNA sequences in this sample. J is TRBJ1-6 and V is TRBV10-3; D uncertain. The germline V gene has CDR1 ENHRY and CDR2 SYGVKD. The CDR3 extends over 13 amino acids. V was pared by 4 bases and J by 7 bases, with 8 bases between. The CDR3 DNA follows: TGTGCCATCAGTGGGACGGGAAATTCACCCCTCCACTTT. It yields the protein CAISGTGNSPLHF.

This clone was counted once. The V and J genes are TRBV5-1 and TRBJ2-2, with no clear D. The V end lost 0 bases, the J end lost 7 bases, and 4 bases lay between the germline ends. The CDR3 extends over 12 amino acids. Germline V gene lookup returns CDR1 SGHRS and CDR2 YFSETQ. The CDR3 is CASSLAFGELFF. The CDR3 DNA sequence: TGCGCCAGCAGCTTGGCTTTCGGGGAGCTGTTTTTT. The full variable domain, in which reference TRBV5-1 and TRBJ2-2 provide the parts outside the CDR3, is KAGVTQTPRYLIKTRGQQVTLSCSPISGHRSVSWYQQTPGQGLQFLFEYFSETQRNKGNFPGRFSGRQFSNSRSEMNVSTLELGDSALYLCASSLAFGELFFGEGSRLTVL.

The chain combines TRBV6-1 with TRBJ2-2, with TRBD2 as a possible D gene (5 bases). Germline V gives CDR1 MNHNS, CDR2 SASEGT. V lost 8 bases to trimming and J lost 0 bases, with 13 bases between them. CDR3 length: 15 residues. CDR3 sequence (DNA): TGTGCCAGCCAAAGGGCGGGTCCGAACACCGGGGAGCTGTTTTTT. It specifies CASQRAGPNTGELFF.

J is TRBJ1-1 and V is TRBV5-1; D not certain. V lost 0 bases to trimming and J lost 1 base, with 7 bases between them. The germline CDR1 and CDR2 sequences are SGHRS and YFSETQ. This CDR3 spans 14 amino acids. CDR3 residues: CASSLGRENTEAFF. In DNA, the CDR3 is TGCGCCAGCAGCTTGGGACGGGAGAACACTGAAGCTTTCTTT.

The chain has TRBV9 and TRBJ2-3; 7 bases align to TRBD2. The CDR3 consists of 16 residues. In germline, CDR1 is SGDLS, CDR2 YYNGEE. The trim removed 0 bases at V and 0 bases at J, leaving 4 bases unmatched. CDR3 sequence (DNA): TGTGCCAGCAGCGTAGCTAGCGGAACTAGCACAGATACGCAGTATTTT. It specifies CASSVASGTSTDTQYF.

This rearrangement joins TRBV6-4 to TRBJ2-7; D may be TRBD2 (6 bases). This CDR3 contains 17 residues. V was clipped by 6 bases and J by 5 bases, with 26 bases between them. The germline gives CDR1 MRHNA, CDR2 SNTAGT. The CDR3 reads CASSASPPGVYSNEQYF. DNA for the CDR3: TGTGCCAGCAGCGCCTCGCCGCCGGGGGTTTATAGTAACGAGCAGTACTTC.

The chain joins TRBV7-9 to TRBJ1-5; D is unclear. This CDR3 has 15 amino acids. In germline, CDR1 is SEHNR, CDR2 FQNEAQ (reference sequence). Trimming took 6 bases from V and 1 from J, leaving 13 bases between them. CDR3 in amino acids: CASSLGLESNQPQHF. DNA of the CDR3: TGTGCCAGCAGTCTCGGGCTTGAAAGCAATCAGCCCCAGCATTTT.

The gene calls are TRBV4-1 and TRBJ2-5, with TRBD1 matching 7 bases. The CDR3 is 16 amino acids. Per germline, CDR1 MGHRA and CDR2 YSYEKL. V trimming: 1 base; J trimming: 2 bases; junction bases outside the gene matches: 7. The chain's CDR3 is CASSQAPTGLQETQYF. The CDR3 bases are TGCGCCAGCAGCCAAGCACCGACAGGGCTTCAAGAGACCCAGTACTTC.

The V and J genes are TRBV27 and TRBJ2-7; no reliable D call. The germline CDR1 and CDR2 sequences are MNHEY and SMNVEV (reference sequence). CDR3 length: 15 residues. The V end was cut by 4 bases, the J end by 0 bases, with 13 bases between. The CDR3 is CASSSRSLSSYEQYF. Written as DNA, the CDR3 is TGTGCCAGCAGTTCTCGGTCTTTGAGCTCCTACGAGCAGTACTTC.

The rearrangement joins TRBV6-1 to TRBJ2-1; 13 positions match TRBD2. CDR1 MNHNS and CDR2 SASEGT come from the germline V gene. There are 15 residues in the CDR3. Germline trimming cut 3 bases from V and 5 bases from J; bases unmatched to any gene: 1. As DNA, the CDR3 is TGTGCCAGCAGTGAGGGGACTAGCGGGAACAATGAGCAGTTCTTC. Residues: CASSEGTSGNNEQFF.

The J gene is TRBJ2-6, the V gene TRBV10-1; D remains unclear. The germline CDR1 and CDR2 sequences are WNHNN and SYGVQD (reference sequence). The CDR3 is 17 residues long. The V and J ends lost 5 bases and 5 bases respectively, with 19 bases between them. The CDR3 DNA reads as TGCGCCAGCAGTACGGTGCACGCACAAAGTCGGGCCAACGTCCTGACTTTC. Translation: CASSTVHAQSRANVLTF.

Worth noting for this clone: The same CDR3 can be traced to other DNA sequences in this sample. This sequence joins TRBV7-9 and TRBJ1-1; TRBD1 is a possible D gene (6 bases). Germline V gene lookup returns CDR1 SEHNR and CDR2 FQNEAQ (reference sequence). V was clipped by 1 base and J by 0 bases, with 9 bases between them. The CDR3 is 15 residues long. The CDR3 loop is CASSLGGALNTEAFF. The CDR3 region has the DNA TGTGCCAGCAGCTTAGGGGGGGCCTTGAACACTGAAGCTTTCTTT.

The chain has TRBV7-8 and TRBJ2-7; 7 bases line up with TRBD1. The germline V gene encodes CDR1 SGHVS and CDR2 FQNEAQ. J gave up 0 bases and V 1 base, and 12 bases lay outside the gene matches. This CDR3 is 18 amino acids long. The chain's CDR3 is CASSLVIRPTGDSYEQYF. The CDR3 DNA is TGTGCCAGCAGCTTAGTAATACGTCCTACAGGGGACTCCTACGAGCAGTACTTC.

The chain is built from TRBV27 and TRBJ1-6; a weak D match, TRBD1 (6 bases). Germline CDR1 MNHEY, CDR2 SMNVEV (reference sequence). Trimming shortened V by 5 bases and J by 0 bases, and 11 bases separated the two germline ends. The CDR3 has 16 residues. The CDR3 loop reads CASSATGSSYNSPLHF. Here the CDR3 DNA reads TGTGCCAGCAGTGCTACAGGGAGCTCCTATAATTCACCCCTCCACTTT.

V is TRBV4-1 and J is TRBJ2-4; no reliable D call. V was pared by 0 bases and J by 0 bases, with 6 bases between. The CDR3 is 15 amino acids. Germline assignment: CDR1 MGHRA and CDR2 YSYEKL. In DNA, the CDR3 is TGCGCCAGCAGCCAAGAGACCGTAGCCAAAAACATTCAGTACTTC. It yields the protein CASSQETVAKNIQYF.

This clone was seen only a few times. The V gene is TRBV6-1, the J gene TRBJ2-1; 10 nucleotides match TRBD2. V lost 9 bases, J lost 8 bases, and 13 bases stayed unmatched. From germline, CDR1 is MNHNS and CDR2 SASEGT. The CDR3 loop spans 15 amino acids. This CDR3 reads CASGMWLAGADEQFF. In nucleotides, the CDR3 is TGTGCCAGTGGTATGTGGCTAGCGGGAGCCGATGAGCAGTTCTTC.

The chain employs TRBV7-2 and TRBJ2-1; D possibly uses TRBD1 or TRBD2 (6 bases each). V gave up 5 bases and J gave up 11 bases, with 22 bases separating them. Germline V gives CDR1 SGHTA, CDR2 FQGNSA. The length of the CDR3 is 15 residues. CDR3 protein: CASSRQVGGRDKQFF. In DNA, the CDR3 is TGTGCCAGCAGCCGCCAAGTGGGGGGCCGGGATAAGCAGTTCTTC.